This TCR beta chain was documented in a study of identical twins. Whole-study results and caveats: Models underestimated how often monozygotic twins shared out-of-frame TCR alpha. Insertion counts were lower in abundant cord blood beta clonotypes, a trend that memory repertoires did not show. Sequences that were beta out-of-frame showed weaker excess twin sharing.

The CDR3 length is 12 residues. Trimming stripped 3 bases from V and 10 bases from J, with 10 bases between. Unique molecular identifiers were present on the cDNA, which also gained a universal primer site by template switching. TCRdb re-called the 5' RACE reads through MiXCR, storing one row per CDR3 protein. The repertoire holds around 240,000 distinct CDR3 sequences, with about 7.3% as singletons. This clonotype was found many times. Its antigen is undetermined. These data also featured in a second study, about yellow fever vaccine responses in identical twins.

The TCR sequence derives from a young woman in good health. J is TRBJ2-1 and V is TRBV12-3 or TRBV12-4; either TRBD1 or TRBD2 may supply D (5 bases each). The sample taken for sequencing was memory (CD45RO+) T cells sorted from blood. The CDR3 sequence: CASSFRGTEQFF. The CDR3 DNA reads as TGTGCCAGCAGTTTTCGAGGGACCGAGCAGTTCTTC.